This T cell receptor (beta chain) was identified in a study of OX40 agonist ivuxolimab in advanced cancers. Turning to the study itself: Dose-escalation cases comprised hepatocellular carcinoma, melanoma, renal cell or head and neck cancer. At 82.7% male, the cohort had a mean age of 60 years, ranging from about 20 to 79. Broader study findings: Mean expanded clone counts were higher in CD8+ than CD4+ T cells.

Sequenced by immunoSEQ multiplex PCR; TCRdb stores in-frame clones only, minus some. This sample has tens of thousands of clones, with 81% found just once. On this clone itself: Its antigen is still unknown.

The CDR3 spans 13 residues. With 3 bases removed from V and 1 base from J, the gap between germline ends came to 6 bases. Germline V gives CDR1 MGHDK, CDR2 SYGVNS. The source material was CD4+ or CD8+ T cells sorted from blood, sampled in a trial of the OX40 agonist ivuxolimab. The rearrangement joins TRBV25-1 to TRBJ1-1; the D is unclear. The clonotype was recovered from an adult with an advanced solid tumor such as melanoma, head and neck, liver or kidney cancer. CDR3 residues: CASSEVGNTEAFF. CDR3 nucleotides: TGTGCCAGCAGTGAGGTCGGGAACACTGAAGCTTTCTTT.